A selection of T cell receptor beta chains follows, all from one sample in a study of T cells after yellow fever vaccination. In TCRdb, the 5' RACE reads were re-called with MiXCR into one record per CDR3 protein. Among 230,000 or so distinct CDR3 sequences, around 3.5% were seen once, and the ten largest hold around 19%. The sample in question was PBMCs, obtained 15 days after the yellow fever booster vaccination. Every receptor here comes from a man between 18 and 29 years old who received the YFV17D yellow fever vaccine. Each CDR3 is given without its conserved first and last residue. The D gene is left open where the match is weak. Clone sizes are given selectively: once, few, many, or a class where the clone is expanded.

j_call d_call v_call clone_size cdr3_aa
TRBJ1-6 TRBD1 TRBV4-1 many ASSQAVQGVSYNSPLH
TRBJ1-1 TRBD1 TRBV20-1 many SAGIQGADTEAF
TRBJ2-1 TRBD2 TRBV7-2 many ASSFPLAGARDNEQF
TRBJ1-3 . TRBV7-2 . ASSLGPTGFGNTIY
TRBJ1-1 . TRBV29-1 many SAVRGITEAF
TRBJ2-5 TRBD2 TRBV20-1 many SARLGTNQETQY
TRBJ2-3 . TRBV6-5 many ASSRTGLITDTQY
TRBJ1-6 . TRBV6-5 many ASSPLGVSDSPLH
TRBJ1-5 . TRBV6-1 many ASMELLSQPQH
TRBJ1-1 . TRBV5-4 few ASSLYLGPNTEAF
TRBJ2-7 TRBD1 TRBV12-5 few ATSSGDRGRYEQY
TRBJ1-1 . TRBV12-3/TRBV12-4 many ASRSGEDRNTEAF
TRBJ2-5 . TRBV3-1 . ASSQEGHKGETQY
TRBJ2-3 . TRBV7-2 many ASSVVRVRGDTQY
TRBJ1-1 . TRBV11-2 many ASSSGGGGSGIAF
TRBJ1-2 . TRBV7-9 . ASRRVNYGYT
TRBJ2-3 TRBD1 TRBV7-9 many ASTPRDSQDTQY
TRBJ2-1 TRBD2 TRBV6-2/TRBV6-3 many ASSQPGLAGGPTS
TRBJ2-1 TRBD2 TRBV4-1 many ASSQERTSDVNEQF
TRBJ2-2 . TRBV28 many ASSLQAGELF
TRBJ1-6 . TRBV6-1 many ASSGVDSPLH
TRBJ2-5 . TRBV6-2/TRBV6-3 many ASKRGLQETQY
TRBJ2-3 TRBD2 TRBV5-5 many ASSASGGTTDTQY
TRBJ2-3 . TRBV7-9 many ASSLTSPIETQY
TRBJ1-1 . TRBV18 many ASSPQGTGPEAF
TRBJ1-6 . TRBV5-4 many ASSFPGWGSPLH
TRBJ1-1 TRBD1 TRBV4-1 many ASSPTLTGYQFSYTEAF
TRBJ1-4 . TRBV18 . ASSPSSFGPNEKLF
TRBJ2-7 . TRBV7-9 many ASSPRDKFYEQY
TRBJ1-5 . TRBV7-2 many ASLPRDTNQPQH
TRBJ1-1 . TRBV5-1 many ASSLLTVDFEAF
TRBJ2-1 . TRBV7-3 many ASSPRGDLSNEQF
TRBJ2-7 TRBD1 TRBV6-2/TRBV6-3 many ASSRDRDGYEQY
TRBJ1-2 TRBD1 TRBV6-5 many ASSYQGANYGYT
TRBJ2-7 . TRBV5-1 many ASSSTPGTGREQY
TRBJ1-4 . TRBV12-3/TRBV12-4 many ASSANEKLF
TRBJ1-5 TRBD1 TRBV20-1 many SANRGNQPQH
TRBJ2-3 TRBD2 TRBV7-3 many ASSFIESGGPQTSTDTQY
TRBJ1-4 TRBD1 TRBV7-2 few ASSARQGFYEKLF
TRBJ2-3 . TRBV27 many ASSALATGGTDTQY
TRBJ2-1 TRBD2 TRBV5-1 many ASSYYSGGAVNEQF